This T cell receptor beta chain comes out of a study of T cells expressing NK-cell markers (dated by TCRdb to about 2020). Turning to the overall study: TCR beta-chain repertoires were profiled in sorted CD3+CD56+NKG2C+, CD3+CD56+NKG2C- and CD3+CD56-NKG2C+ T-cell subsets from several donors. Randomly selected healthy volunteers, three men and five women, were used as the eight sequenced donors. Illumina HiSeq 2000/2500, MiSeq or NextSeq was used to sequence libraries as 2 x 150 bp reads. Among the eight sequenced donors, only one was HCMV-seronegative, while the other seven were HCMV-seropositive. Results and caveats for the whole study, not just this receptor: Whether the expanded NKG2C-expressing T cell clones were specific for HCMV antigens was left unclear. Those dominant clonotypes were again the most abundant among CD3+CD56-NKG2C+ cells in several donors, at roughly 25-60.1%. For six donors, the dominant CD3+CD56+NKG2C+ clonotypes were among the top 10 CD8+ clonotypes and accounted for about 1.0-7.0% of CD8+ T cells.

About this clonotype itself: Its binding antigen is unknown.

Its CDR3 holds 15 amino acids, cysteine through phenylalanine. DNA for this receptor is not on file. The germline V gene yields SGHRS for CDR1 and YFSETQ for CDR2. The sequencer was an Illumina HiSeq 2000. TCR beta cDNA libraries were prepared using 5'RACE template switching, which introduced a universal primer site and unique molecular identifiers. Priming for cDNA synthesis came from the TCR beta constant segment, and two successive PCR amplification steps followed. The authors processed their data as follows. MIGEC handled demultiplexing of the reads and grouping by UMI, while MiTCR was used to assemble and quantify clonotypes. To exclude erroneous sequences, only TCR cDNA sequences supported by at least two reads were retained. Downstream repertoire analysis used the tcR package, and clonotypes were matched across fractions by CDR3 nucleotide sequence plus V segment. VDJmatch was used to annotate antigen specificity against VDJdb, with one amino acid substitution in CDR3 allowed. Reads reprocessed by TCRdb are summarized as one entry per CDR3 protein sequence, and DNA is absent. TCRdb's processing, not the study's, gives the V and J calls here. Per the sample table, the count is approximately 150,000 distinct CDR3 sequences. Clones ranked in the top ten supply approximately 12% of the sample.

A commercial ELISA kit detecting HCMV-specific IgG in serum was used to determine HCMV serostatus. Peripheral blood mononuclear cells were isolated from blood by Ficoll density gradient centrifugation. The V gene is TRBV5-1 and the J gene is TRBJ2-1; the TCRdb call, TRBD2, lacks DNA for checking. The specimen sequenced was blood T cells: a sorted CD56 or NKG2C T cell subset, CD4+ or CD8+ T cells, or bulk PBMC T cells (not recorded which). This receptor was obtained from a man younger than 35 in good health. Donor details come from another sample of the same person, matched by shared clones. The CDR3: CASSLIETREIEQFF.